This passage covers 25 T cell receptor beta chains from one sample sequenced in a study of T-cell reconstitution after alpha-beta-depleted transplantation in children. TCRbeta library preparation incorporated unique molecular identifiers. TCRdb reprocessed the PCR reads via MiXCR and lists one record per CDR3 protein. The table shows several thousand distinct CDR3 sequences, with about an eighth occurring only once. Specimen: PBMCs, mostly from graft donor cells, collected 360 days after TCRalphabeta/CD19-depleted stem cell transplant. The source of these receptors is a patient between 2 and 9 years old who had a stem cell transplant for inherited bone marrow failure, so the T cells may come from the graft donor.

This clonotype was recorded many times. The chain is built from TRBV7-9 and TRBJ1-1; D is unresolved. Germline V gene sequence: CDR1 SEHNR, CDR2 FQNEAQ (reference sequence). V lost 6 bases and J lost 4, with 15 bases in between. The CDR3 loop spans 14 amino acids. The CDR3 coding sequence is TGTGCCAGCAGAAGGTGGGTTTCGGGCACTGAAGCTTTCTTT. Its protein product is CASRRWVSGTEAFF. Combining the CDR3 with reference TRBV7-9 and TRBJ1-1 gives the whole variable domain DTGVSQNPRHKITKRGQNVTFRCDPISEHNRLYWYRQTLGQGPEFLTYFQNEAQLEKSRLLSDRFSAERPKGSFSTLEIQRTEQGDSAMYLCASRRWVSGTEAFFGQGTRLTVV.

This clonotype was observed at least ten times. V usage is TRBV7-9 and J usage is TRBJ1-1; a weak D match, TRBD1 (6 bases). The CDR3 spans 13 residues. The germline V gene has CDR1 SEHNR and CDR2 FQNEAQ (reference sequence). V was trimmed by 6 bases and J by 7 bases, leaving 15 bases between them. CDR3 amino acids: CASRPGQTFEAFF. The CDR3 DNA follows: TGTGCCAGCAGGCCGGGACAAACCTTTGAAGCTTTCTTT.

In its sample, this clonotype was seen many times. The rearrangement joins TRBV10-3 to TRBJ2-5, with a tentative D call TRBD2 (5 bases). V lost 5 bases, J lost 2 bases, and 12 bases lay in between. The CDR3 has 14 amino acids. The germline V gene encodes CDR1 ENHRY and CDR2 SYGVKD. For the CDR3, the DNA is TGTGCCATCAGTCACCCTCCGGGACAAGAGACCCAGTACTTC. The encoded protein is CAISHPPGQETQYF.

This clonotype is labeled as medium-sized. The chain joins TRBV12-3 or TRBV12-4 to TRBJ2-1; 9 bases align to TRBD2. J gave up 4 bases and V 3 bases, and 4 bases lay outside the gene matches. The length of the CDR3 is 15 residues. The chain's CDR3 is CASSLRLAGYNEQFF. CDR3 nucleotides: TGTGCCAGCAGTTTGAGGCTAGCGGGGTACAATGAGCAGTTCTTC.

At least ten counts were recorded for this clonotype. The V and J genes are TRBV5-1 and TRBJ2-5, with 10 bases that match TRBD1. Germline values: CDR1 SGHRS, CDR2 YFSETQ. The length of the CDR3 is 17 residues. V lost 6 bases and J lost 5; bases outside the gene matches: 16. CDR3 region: CASTKPVDRGRGETQYF. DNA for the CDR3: TGCGCCAGCACTAAACCTGTCGACAGGGGGCGAGGGGAGACCCAGTACTTC.

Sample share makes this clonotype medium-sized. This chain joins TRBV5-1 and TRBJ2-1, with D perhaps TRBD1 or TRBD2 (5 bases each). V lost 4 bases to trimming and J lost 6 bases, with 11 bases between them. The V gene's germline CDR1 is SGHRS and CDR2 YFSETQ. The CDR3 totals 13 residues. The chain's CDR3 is CASSPGGVNEQFF. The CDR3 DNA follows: TGCGCCAGCAGCCCTGGGGGAGTCAATGAGCAGTTCTTC.

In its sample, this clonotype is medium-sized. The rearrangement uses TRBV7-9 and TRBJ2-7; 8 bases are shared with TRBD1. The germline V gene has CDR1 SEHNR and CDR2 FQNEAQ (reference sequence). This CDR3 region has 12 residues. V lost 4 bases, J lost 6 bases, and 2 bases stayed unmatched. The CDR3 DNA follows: TGTGCCAGCAGCTCAGACAGGGGCGAGCAGTACTTC. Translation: CASSSDRGEQYF.

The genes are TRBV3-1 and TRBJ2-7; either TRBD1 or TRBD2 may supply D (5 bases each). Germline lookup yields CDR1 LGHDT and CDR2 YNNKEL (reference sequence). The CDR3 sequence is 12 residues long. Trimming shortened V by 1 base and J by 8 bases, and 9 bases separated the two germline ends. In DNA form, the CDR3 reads TGTGCCAGCAGCCAAGCGGGGCCTAAGCAGTACTTC. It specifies CASSQAGPKQYF.

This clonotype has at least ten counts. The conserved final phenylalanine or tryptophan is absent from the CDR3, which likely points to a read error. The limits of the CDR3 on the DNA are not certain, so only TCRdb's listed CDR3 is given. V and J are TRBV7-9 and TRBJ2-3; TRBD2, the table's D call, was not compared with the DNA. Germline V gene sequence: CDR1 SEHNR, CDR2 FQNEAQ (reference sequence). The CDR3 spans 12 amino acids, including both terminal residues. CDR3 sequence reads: CASSLSAGGPRY.

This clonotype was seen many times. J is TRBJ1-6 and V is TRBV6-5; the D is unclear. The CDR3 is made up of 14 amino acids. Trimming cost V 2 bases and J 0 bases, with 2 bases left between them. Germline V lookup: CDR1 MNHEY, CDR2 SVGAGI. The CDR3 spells CASSYSSYNSPLHF. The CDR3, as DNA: TGTGCCAGCAGTTACAGCTCCTATAATTCACCCCTCCACTTT.

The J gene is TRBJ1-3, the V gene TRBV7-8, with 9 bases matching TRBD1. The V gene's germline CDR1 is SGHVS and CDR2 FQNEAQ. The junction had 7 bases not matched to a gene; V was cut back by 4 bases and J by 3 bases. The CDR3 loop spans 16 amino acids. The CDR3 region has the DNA TGTGCCAGCAGCTCCAACAGGGGGCTCGTTGGAAACACCATATATTTT. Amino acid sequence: CASSSNRGLVGNTIYF. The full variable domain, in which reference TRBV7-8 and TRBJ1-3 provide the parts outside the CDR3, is GAGVSQSPRYKVAKRGQDVALRCDPISGHVSLFWYQQALGQGPEFLTYFQNEAQLDKSGLPSDRFFAERPEGSVSTLKIQRTQQEDSAVYLCASSSNRGLVGNTIYFGEGSWLTVV.

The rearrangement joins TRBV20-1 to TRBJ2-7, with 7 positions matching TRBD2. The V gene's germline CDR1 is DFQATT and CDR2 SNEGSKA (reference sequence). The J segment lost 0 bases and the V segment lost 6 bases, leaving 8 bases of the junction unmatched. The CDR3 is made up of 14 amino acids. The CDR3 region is CSASREASSYEQYF. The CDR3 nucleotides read TGCAGTGCATCCCGGGAGGCGAGCTCCTACGAGCAGTACTTC.

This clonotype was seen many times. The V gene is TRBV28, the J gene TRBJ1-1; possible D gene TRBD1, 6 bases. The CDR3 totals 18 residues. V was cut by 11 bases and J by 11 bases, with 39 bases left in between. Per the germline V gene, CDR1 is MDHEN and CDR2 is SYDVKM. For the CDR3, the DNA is TGTGCCGTCCGGACAGACAAAGGAGGTGCCCGGGATATGTATCGGGCTTTCTTT. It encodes CAVRTDKGGARDMYRAFF.

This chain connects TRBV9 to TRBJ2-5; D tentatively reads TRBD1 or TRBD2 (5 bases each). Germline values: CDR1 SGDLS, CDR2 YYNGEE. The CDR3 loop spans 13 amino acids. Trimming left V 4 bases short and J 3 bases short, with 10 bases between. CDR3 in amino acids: CASSTRDEETQYF. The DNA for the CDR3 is TGTGCCAGCAGCACACGGGACGAAGAGACCCAGTACTTC.

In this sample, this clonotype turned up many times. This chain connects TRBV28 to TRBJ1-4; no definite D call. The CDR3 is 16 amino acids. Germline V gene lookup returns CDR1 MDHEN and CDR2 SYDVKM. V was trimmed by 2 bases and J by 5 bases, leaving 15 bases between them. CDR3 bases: TGTGCCAGCAGTTTAATGTTTGGGCGAAGAAATGAAAAACTGTTTTTT. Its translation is CASSLMFGRRNEKLFF.

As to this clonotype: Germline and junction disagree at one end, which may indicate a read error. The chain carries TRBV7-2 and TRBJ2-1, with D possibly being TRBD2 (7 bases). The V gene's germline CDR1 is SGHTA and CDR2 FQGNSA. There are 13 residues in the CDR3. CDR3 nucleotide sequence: TGTGCCAGCAGCTTTAGCAGTGGCGGGGGCCGGGTCTTC. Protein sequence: CASSFSSGGGRVF.

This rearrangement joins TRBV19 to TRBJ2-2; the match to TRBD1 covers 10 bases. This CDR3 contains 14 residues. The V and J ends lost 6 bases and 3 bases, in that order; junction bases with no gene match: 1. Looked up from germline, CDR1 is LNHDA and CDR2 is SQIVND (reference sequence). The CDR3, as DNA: TGTGCCAGTAGCGACAGGGGGCACACCGGGGAGCTGTTTTTT. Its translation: CASSDRGHTGELFF.

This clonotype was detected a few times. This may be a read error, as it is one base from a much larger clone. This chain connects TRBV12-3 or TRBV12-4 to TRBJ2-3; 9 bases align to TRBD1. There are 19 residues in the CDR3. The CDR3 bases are TGTGCCATCAGTTTGTCCAGCATCGGGACAGGGCCTAGCACAGATACGCAGTATTTT. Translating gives CAISLSSIGTGPSTDTQYF.

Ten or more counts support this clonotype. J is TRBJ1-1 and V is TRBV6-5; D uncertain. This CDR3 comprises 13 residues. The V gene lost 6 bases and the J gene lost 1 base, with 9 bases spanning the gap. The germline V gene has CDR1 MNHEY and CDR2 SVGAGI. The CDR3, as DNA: TGTGCCAGCAGATGGCGCGAGAACACTGAAGCTTTCTTT. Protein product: CASRWRENTEAFF.

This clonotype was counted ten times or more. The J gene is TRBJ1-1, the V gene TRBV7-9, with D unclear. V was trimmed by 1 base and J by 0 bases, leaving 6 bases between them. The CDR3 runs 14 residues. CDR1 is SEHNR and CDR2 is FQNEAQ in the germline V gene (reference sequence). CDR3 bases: TGTGCCAGCAGCTTAGGGGGAGTGAACACTGAAGCTTTCTTT. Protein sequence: CASSLGGVNTEAFF.

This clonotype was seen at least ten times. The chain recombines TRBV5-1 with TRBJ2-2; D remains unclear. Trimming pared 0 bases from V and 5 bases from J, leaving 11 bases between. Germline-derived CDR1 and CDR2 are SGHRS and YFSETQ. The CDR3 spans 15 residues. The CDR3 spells CASSLEAPETGELFF. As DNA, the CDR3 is TGCGCCAGCAGCTTGGAAGCGCCCGAAACCGGGGAGCTGTTTTTT.

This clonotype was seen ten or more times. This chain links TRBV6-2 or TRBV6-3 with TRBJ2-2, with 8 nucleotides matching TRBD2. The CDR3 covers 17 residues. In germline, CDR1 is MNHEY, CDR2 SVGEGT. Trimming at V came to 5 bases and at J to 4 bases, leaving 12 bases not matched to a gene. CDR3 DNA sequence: TGTGCCAGCAGTCGTCCCGTGGTAGCGGGGACCACCGGGGAGCTGTTTTTT. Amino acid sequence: CASSRPVVAGTTGELFF.

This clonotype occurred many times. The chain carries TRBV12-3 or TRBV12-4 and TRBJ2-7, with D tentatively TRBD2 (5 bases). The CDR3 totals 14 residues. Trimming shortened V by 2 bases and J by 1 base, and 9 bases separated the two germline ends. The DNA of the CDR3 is TGTGCCAGCAGTTTATCTGAGGGATCCTACGAGCAGTACTTC. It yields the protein CASSLSEGSYEQYF.

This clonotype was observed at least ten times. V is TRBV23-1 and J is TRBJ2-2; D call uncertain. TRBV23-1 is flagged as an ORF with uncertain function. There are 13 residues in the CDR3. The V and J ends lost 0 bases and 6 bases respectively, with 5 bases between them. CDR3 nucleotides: TGCGCCAGCAGTCAATCCTGTTCCGGGGAGCTGTTTTTT. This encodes CASSQSCSGELFF.

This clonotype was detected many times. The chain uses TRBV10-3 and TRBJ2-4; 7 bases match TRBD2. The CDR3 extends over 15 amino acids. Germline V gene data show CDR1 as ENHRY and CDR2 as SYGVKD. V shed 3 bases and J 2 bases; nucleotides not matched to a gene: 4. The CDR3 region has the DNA TGTGCCATCAGTGACCTCGGGGGGACCAAAAACATTCAGTACTTC. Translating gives CAISDLGGTKNIQYF.